This T cell receptor (beta chain) appears in the sequencing data of a study of CD8+ T cells in alopecia areata. Reverse transcribed after extraction, RNA yielded cDNA as the sequencing template. This table comes from immunoSEQ multiplex PCR, and its TCRdb copy is limited to in-frame clones, with some not included. The table records more than 200,000 clones, 64% of them present only once. The treatment: oral pan-JAK inhibitor, 5-10 mg twice daily. The V and J ends lost 5 bases and 7 bases respectively, with 15 bases between them. The CDR3 has 13 residues. Germline-derived CDR1 and CDR2 are LNHDA and SQIVND (reference sequence).

Material: CD4+ T cells sorted from blood, obtained at week 4, from a patient treated with tofacitinib. This receptor was taken from a human donor with alopecia areata. The rearrangement uses TRBV19 and TRBJ2-7; D perhaps matches TRBD1 (6 bases). CDR3 protein: CASSSQTGTEQYF. The CDR3, as DNA: TGTGCCAGTAGTTCCCAGACAGGAACTGAGCAGTACTTC.